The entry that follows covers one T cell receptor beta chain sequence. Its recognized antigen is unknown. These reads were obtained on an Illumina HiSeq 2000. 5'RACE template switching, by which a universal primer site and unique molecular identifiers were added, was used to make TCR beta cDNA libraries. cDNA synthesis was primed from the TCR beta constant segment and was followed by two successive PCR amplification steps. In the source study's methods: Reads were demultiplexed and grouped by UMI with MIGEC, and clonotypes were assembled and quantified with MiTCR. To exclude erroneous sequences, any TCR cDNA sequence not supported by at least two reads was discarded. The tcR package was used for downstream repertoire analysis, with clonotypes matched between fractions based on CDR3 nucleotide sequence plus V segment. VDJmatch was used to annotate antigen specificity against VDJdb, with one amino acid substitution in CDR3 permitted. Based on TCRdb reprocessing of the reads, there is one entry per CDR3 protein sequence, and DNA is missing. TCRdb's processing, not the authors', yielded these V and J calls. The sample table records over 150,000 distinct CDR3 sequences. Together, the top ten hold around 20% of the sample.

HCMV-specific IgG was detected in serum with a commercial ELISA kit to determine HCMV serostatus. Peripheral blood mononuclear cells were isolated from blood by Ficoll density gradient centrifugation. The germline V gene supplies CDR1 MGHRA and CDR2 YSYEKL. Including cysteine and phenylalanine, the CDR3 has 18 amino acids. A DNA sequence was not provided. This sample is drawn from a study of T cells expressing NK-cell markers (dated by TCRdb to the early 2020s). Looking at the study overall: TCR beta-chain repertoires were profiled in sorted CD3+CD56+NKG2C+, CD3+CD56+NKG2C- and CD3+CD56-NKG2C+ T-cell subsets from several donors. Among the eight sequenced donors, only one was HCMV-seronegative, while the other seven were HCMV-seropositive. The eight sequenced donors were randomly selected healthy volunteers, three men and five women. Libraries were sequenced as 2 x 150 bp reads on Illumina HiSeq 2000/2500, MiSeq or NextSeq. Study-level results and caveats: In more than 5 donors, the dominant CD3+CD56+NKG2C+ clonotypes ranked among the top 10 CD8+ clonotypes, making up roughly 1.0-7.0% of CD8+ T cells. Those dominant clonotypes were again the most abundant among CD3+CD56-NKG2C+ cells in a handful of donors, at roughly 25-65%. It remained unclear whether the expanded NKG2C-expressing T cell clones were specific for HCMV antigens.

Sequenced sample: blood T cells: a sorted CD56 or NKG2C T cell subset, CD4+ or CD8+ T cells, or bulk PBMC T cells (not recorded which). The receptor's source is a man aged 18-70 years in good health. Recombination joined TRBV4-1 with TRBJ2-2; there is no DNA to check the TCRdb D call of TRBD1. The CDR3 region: CASSQTLTGYANTGELFF.